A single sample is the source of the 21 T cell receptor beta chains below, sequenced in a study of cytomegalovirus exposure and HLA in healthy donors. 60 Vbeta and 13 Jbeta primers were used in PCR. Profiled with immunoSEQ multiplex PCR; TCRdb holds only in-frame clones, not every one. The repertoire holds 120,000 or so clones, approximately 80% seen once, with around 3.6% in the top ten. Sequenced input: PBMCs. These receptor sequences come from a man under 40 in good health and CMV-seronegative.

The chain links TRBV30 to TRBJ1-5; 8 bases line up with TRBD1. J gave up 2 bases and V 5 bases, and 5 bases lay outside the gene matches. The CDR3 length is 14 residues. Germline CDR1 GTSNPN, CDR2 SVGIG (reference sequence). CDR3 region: CAWGGGQGNQPQHF. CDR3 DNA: TGTGCCTGGGGAGGGGGACAGGGCAATCAGCCCCAGCATTTT.

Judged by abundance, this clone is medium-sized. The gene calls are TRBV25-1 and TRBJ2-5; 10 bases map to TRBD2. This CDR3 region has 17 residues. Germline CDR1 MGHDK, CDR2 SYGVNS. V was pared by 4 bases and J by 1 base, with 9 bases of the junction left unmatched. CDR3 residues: CASSARDSGGPQETQYF. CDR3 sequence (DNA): TGTGCCAGCAGTGCCCGAGATAGCGGGGGGCCCCAAGAGACCCAGTACTTC.

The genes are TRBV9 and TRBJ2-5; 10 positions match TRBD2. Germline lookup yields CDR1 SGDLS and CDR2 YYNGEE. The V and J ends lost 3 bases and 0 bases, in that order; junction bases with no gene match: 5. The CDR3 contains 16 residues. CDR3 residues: CASSAVTSGYQETQYF. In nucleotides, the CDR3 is TGTGCCAGCAGCGCCGTGACTAGCGGGTACCAAGAGACCCAGTACTTC.

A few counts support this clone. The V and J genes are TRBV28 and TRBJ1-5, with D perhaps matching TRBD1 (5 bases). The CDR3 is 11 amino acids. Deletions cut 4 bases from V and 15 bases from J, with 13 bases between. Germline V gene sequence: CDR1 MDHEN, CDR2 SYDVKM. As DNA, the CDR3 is TGTGCCAGCAGTTCAAGGGGCGTGGGGCATTTT. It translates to CASSSRGVGHF.

The DNA of the CDR3 is TGTGCCAGCAGTATCAAGCAGGGGGCCTACGAGCAGTACTTC. Its protein product is CASSIKQGAYEQYF. The chain recombines TRBV5-4 with TRBJ2-7, with 7 bases lining up with TRBD1. In germline, CDR1 is SGHNT, CDR2 YYREEE (reference sequence). The CDR3 has 14 amino acids. J was trimmed by 2 bases and V by 5 bases; bases with no gene match: 7. Drawing the rest from reference TRBV5-4 and TRBJ2-7, the complete variable domain is ETGVTQSPTHLIKTRGQQVTLRCSSQSGHNTVSWYQQALGQGPQFIFQYYREEENGRGNFPPRFSGLQFPNYSSELNVNALELDDSALYLCASSIKQGAYEQYFGPGTRLTVT.

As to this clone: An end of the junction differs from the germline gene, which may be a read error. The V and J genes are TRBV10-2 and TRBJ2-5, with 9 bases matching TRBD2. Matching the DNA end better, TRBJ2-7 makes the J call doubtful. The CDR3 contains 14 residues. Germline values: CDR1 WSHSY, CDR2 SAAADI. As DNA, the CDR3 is TGCGCCAGCAGCCAGGGACTAGCCTCCCACGAGCAGTACTTC. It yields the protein CASSQGLASHEQYF.

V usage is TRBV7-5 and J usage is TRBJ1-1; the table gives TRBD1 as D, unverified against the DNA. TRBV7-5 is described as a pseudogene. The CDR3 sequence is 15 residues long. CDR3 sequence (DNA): TGTGTCAGAAGCTTAGGTGCAGGGCGGTTCACTGAAGCTTTCTTT. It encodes CVRSLGAGRFTEAFF.

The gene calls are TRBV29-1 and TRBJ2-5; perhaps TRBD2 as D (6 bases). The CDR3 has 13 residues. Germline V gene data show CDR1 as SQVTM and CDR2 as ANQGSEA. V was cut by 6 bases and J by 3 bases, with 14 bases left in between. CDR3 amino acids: CSVTRTGEETQYF. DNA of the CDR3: TGCAGCGTGACCCGGACGGGGGAAGAGACCCAGTACTTC.

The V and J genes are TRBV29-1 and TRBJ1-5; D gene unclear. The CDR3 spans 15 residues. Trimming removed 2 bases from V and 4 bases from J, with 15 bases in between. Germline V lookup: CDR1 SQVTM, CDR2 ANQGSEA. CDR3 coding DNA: TGCAGCGTTGAAAATCCAAGCCAGGTTAATCAGCCCCAGCATTTT. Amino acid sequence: CSVENPSQVNQPQHF.

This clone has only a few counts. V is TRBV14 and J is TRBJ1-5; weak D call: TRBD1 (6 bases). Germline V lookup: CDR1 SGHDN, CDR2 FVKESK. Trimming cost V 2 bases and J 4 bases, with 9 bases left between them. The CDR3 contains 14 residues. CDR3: CASSQTGWNQPQHF. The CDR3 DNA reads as TGTGCCAGCAGCCAAACAGGGTGGAATCAGCCCCAGCATTTT.

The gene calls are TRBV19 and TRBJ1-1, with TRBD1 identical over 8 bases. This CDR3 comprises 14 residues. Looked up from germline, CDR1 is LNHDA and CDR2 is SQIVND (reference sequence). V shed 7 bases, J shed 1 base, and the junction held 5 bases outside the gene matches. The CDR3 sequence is CASMRTGRNTEAFF. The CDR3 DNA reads TGTGCCAGTATGAGGACAGGGCGGAACACTGAAGCTTTCTTT.

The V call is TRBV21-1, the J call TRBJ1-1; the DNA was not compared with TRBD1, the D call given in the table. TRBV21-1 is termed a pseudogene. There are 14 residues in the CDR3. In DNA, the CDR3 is TGTGCCAGCAGCCGGCGGACAGGGGACACTGAAGCTTTCTTT. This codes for CASSRRTGDTEAFF.

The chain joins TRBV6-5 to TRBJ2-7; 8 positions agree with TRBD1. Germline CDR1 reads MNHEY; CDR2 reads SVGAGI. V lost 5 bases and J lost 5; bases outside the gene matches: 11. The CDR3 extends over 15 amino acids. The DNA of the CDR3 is TGTGCCAGCAGTAACCAGGACAGGGATAGACACGAGCAGTACTTC. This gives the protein CASSNQDRDRHEQYF.

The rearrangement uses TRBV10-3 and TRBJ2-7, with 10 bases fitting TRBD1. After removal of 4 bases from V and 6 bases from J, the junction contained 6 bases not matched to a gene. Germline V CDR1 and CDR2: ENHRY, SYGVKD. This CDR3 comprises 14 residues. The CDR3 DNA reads TGTGCCATCAGTGGGCGGGACAGGGGTAGCGAGCAGTACTTC. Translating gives CAISGRDRGSEQYF.

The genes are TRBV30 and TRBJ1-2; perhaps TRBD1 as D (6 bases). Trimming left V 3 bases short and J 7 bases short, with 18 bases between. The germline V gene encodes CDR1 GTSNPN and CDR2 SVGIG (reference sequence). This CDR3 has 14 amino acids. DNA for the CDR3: TGTGCCTGGAGAAGGGGGGAGGGGGATGGTGGCTACACCTTC. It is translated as CAWRRGEGDGGYTF. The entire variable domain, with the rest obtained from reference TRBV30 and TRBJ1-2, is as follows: SQTIHQWPATLVQPVGSPLSLECTVEGTSNPNLYWYRQAAGRGLQLLFYSVGIGQISSEVPQNLSASRPQDRQFILSSKKLLLSDSGFYLCAWRRGEGDGGYTFGSGTRLTVV.

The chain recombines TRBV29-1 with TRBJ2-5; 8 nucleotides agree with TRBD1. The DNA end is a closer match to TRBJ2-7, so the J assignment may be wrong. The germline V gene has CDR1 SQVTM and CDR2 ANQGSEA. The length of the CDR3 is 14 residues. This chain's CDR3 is CSVYTRDRGYEQYF. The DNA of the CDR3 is TGCAGCGTTTATACCCGAGACAGGGGATACGAGCAGTACTTC.

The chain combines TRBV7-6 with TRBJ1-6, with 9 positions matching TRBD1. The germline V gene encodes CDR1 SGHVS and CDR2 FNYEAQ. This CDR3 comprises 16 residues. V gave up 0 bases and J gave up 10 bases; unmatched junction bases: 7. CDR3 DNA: TGTGCCAGCAGCTTAGCTTTGGGACAGGGTGGGTCACCCCTCCACTTT. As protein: CASSLALGQGGSPLHF.

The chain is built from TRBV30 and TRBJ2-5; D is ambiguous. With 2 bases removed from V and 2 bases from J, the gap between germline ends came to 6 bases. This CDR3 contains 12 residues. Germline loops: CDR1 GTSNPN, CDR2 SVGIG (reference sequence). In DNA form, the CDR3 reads TGTGCCTGGAGTCACGGTCAAGAGACCCAGTACTTC. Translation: CAWSHGQETQYF.

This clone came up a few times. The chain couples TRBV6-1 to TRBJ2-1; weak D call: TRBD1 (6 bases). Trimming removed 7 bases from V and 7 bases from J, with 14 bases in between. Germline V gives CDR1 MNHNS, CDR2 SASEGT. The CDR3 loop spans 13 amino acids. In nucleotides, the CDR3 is TGTGCCAGCACCGAAAACAGGGTAAATGAGCAGTTCTTC. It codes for CASTENRVNEQFF.

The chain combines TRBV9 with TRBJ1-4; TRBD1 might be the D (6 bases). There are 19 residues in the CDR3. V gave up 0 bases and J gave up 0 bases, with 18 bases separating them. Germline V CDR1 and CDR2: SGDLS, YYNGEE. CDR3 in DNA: TGTGCCAGCAGCGTAGCCGCGGCCAGGGGCAGTTCAACTAATGAAAAACTGTTTTTT. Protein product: CASSVAAARGSSTNEKLFF.

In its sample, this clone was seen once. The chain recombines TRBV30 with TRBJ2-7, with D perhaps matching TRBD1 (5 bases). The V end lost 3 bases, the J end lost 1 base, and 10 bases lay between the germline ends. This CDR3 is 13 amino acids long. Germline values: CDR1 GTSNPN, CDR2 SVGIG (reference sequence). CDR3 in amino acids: CAWSSRVSYEQYF. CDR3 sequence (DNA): TGTGCCTGGAGCTCCAGGGTATCCTACGAGCAGTACTTC.